The 14 T cell receptor beta chains below all came from one sample that was sequenced in a study of siplizumab effects on memory and regulatory T cells. The table came from immunoSEQ multiplex PCR; TCRdb's copy has only in-frame clones and leaves some out. The table shows more than 85,000 clones, with around 90% occurring only once. Material: CD4+ T cells sorted from blood. Source of these receptors: a human donor in good health.

This clone was found once. The CDR3 is CASSQDKRGGGNIQYF. CDR3 coding DNA: TGTGCCAGCAGCCAAGATAAGCGGGGCGGGGGAAACATTCAGTACTTC. The V and J genes are TRBV4-2 and TRBJ2-4; 7 nucleotides match TRBD2. The trim removed 0 bases at V and 6 bases at J, leaving 8 bases unmatched. The CDR3 sequence is 16 residues long. The germline gives CDR1 LGHNA, CDR2 YNFKEQ.

V gene TRBV6-1 combines with J gene TRBJ2-3, with a tentative D call TRBD1 (5 bases). Germline V gene sequence: CDR1 MNHNS, CDR2 SASEGT. Trimming took off 4 bases at V and 2 bases at J, with 10 bases between the two ends. CDR3 length: 14 amino acids. CDR3 protein: CASSVGRATDTQYF. CDR3 coding DNA: TGTGCCAGCAGTGTGGGCAGGGCCACAGATACGCAGTATTTT.

The genes are TRBV6-6 and TRBJ2-1, with unresolved D. Germline V gene sequence: CDR1 MNHNY, CDR2 SVGAGI (reference sequence). Trimming shortened V by 5 bases and J by 9 bases, and 8 bases separated the two germline ends. CDR3 size: 11 residues. CDR3 sequence reads: CASSHLGEQFF. CDR3 coding DNA: TGTGCCAGCAGTCATCTAGGTGAGCAGTTCTTC.

The chain employs TRBV18 and TRBJ2-3, with 11 nucleotides matching TRBD2. The trim removed 2 bases at V and 3 bases at J, leaving 1 base unmatched. In germline, CDR1 is KGHSH, CDR2 LQKENI. The CDR3 runs to 15 residues. In nucleotides, the CDR3 is TGTGCCAGCTCACCAACTAGCGGGAGAACAGATACGCAGTATTTT. This codes for CASSPTSGRTDTQYF.

The gene calls are TRBV18 and TRBJ2-1; weak D call: TRBD2 (6 bases). Germline values: CDR1 KGHSH, CDR2 LQKENI. This CDR3 region has 14 residues. With 3 bases removed from V and 9 bases from J, the gap between germline ends came to 15 bases. This chain's CDR3 is CASSPAVRESEQFF. CDR3 sequence (DNA): TGTGCCAGCTCACCGGCCGTCCGGGAGAGTGAGCAGTTCTTC.

This sequence joins TRBV7-3 and TRBJ2-5; D remains ambiguous. The CDR3 runs to 13 residues. Germline CDR1 reads SGHTA; CDR2 reads FQGTGA. The V and J ends lost 4 bases and 5 bases respectively, with 11 bases between them. CDR3 sequence: CASSSTLGETQYF. Here the CDR3 DNA reads TGTGCCAGCAGCTCTACGCTGGGCGAGACCCAGTACTTC.

V and J are TRBV6-1 and TRBJ2-3, with D uncertain. Germline-derived CDR1 and CDR2 are MNHNS and SASEGT. CDR3 size: 14 residues. Trimming took off 1 base at V and 6 bases at J, with 11 bases between the two ends. CDR3 residues: CASSEGTPVDTQYF. The CDR3 bases are TGTGCCAGCAGTGAAGGGACCCCCGTTGATACGCAGTATTTT.

The V and J genes are TRBV6-5 and TRBJ2-4; D is perhaps TRBD2 (5 bases). Deletions cut 6 bases from V and 9 bases from J, with 21 bases between. Germline CDR1 reads MNHEY; CDR2 reads SVGAGI. This CDR3 is built from 15 residues. CDR3 nucleotide sequence: TGTGCCAGCAGCTCGCGGCTAGCAGGAGGTATCATTCAGTACTTC. The encoded protein is CASSSRLAGGIIQYF.

The chain recombines TRBV19 with TRBJ2-5, with TRBD1 identical over 7 bases. V lost 8 bases, J lost 1 base, and 4 bases stayed unmatched. This CDR3 is 13 amino acids long. The germline CDR1 and CDR2 sequences are LNHDA and SQIVND (reference sequence). CDR3 region: CASSGQVQETQYF. DNA of the CDR3: TGTGCCAGTTCAGGACAGGTCCAAGAGACCCAGTACTTC.

The J gene is TRBJ2-7, the V gene TRBV5-1, with D maybe TRBD1 (6 bases). The CDR3 spans 13 residues. Per the germline V gene, CDR1 is SGHRS and CDR2 is YFSETQ. The V end was cut by 1 base, the J end by 3 bases, with 8 bases between. Here the CDR3 reads CASSLRGGYEQYF. The CDR3 DNA reads TGCGCCAGCAGCTTGAGAGGGGGCTACGAGCAGTACTTC. Based on the CDR3 plus reference TRBV5-1 and TRBJ2-7, the full variable domain is KAGVTQTPRYLIKTRGQQVTLSCSPISGHRSVSWYQQTPGQGLQFLFEYFSETQRNKGNFPGRFSGRQFSNSRSEMNVSTLELGDSALYLCASSLRGGYEQYFGPGTRLTVT.

The chain combines TRBV27 with TRBJ2-3, with D possibly being TRBD1 (6 bases). The length of the CDR3 is 16 residues. Trimming shortened V by 6 bases and J by 2 bases, and 18 bases separated the two germline ends. Germline values: CDR1 MNHEY, CDR2 SMNVEV (reference sequence). The CDR3 is CASSQQGFFPTDTQYF. For the CDR3, the DNA is TGTGCCAGCAGCCAACAGGGTTTCTTCCCCACAGATACGCAGTATTTT.

The chain links TRBV2 to TRBJ2-1; maybe TRBD2 (6 bases). The germline V gene encodes CDR1 SNHLY and CDR2 FYNNEI. The CDR3 is 14 residues long. Trimming cost V 6 bases and J 7 bases, with 16 bases left between them. CDR3 bases: TGTGCCAGCAGAGACGGGGGAGTCGGTAATGAGCAGTTCTTC. Protein product: CASRDGGVGNEQFF.

The V and J genes are TRBV7-9 and TRBJ2-2; D possibly corresponds to TRBD1 (6 bases). Germline V gene sequence: CDR1 SEHNR, CDR2 FQNEAQ (reference sequence). V shed 4 bases and J shed 1 base, with 16 bases lying between them. This CDR3 contains 17 residues. The CDR3 reads CASSYNPGTQNTGELFF. DNA for the CDR3: TGTGCCAGCAGCTATAACCCCGGGACACAGAACACCGGGGAGCTGTTTTTT.

CDR3 in DNA: TGTGCCAGCAGTTTACCTCCCACAGGGCATCAGCCCCAGCATTTT. It specifies CASSLPPTGHQPQHF. The chain has TRBV28 and TRBJ1-5; the D gene is possibly TRBD1 (6 bases). The V and J ends lost 2 bases and 5 bases respectively, with 13 bases between them. The CDR3 covers 15 residues. Germline loops: CDR1 MDHEN, CDR2 SYDVKM.